Following are 16 T cell receptor beta chains from one sample sequenced in a study of T-cell reconstitution after alpha-beta-depleted transplantation in children. Using unique molecular identifiers, the investigators prepared the TCRbeta library. TCRdb used MiXCR to reprocess the PCR reads, holding one entry per CDR3 protein. The sample gives roughly 500,000 distinct CDR3 sequences, 30% to 35% of which show up once; less than 2.5% is in the top ten. The sequencing used PBMCs from the stem cell graft donor, collected from the stem cell graft. The receptors derive from a human donor who donated a stem cell graft to a child with aplastic anemia.

The V and J genes are TRBV27 and TRBJ2-4; possibly TRBD2 for D (6 bases). The CDR3 covers 13 residues. With 2 bases removed from V and 5 bases from J, the gap between germline ends came to 7 bases. In germline, CDR1 is MNHEY, CDR2 SMNVEV (reference sequence). CDR3 sequence reads: CASSLGTENIQYF. CDR3 nucleotide sequence: TGTGCCAGCAGTTTAGGGACTGAAAACATTCAGTACTTC.

This clonotype has just a few counts. This sequence joins TRBV10-3 and TRBJ1-2, with 7 bases identical to TRBD1. CDR1 ENHRY and CDR2 SYGVKD come from the germline V gene. The V and J ends lost 4 bases and 7 bases, in that order; junction bases with no gene match: 6. The CDR3 runs 13 residues. Here the CDR3 DNA reads TGTGCCATCAGTGGGACGACAGGGAGTGGCTACACCTTC. Residues: CAISGTTGSGYTF.

The chain uses TRBV24-1 and TRBJ1-1; D ambiguous. The V gene lost 4 bases and the J gene lost 1 base, with 12 bases spanning the gap. CDR1 and CDR2 from the germline V gene are KGHDR and SFDVKD. This CDR3 region has 15 residues. The CDR3 DNA reads as TGTGCCACCAGTGACCCACATAGCCCGAACACTGAAGCTTTCTTT. Protein product: CATSDPHSPNTEAFF.

A few counts support this clonotype. This chain links TRBV25-1 with TRBJ2-5; D unclear. V was shortened by 0 bases and J by 5 bases, with 13 bases between the two germline ends. The CDR3 length is 15 residues. Per the germline V gene, CDR1 is MGHDK and CDR2 is SYGVNS. This CDR3 reads CASSEYKGTEETQYF. Here the CDR3 DNA reads TGTGCCAGCAGTGAATATAAGGGAACGGAGGAGACCCAGTACTTC. Looking up the rest from reference TRBV25-1 and TRBJ2-5 gives the full variable domain: EADIYQTPRYLVIGTGKKITLECSQTMGHDKMYWYQQDPGMELHLIHYSYGVNSTEKGDLSSESTVSRIRTEHFPLTLESARPSHTSQYLCASSEYKGTEETQYFGPGTRLLVL.

This clonotype has more than one count but fewer than ten. V usage is TRBV6-2 or TRBV6-3 and J usage is TRBJ1-1; D is uncertain. Trimming took 8 bases from V and 1 from J, leaving 8 bases between them. CDR1 is MNHEY and CDR2 is SVGEGT in the germline V gene. The CDR3 sequence is 12 residues long. The CDR3 loop reads CASGQPNTEAFF. The CDR3, as DNA: TGTGCCAGCGGGCAGCCGAACACTGAAGCTTTCTTT.

The rearrangement joins TRBV29-1 to TRBJ1-1; D ambiguous. In germline, CDR1 is SQVTM, CDR2 ANQGSEA. The V end lost 1 base, the J end lost 6 bases, and 12 bases lay between the germline ends. The CDR3 contains 13 residues. The DNA for the CDR3 is TGCAGCGTTGAAGGAAGGGTAAATCCTGAAGCTTTCTTT. Its translation: CSVEGRVNPEAFF. Using reference TRBV29-1 and TRBJ1-1 for the parts outside the CDR3, the full variable domain is SAVISQKPSRDICQRGTSLTIQCQVDSQVTMMFWYRQQPGQSLTLIATANQGSEATYESGFVIDKFPISRPNLTFSTLTVSNMSPEDSSIYLCSVEGRVNPEAFFGQGTRLTVV.

The chain employs TRBV20-1 and TRBJ1-2; D uncertain. V was pared by 3 bases and J by 6 bases, with 11 bases between. Germline values: CDR1 DFQATT, CDR2 SNEGSKA (reference sequence). The CDR3 extends over 12 amino acids. The CDR3 protein is CSASFDINGYTF. CDR3 DNA sequence: TGCAGTGCTAGTTTCGATATTAATGGCTACACCTTC.

The chain links TRBV5-1 to TRBJ2-3, with 11 bases that match TRBD2. The CDR3 has 17 residues. Germline V gives CDR1 SGHRS, CDR2 YFSETQ. V lost 3 bases, J lost 0 bases, and 6 bases stayed unmatched. The DNA for the CDR3 is TGCGCCAGCAGCTGGGGACTAGCGGTCCTTAGCACAGATACGCAGTATTTT. Translated, it gives CASSWGLAVLSTDTQYF.

This clonotype was observed at least ten times. This rearrangement joins TRBV12-3 or TRBV12-4 to TRBJ2-1, with 7 positions matching TRBD1. V gave up 2 bases and J gave up 0 bases; unmatched junction bases: 4. The length of the CDR3 is 16 residues. The CDR3 DNA reads TGTGCCAGCAGTTTATACCGGGACAGCTCCTACAATGAGCAGTTCTTC. Its translation: CASSLYRDSSYNEQFF.

The genes are TRBV7-2 and TRBJ1-4; D is perhaps TRBD1 (5 bases). The length of the CDR3 is 18 residues. Germline lookup yields CDR1 SGHTA and CDR2 FQGNSA. V gave up 0 bases and J gave up 11 bases, with 25 bases separating them. CDR3 in DNA: TGTGCCAGCAGCTTAGCCCTGGTGCTGGGGCCAACTCTCGGGAAACTGTTTTTT. Encoded protein: CASSLALVLGPTLGKLFF.

The rearrangement uses TRBV20-1 and TRBJ2-7; D remains unclear. Trimming took off 0 bases at V and 2 bases at J, with 8 bases between the two ends. This CDR3 spans 13 amino acids. The germline V gene encodes CDR1 DFQATT and CDR2 SNEGSKA (reference sequence). The CDR3 spells CSARDPATYEQYF. In DNA, the CDR3 is TGCAGTGCTAGAGACCCCGCCACCTACGAGCAGTACTTC.

This clonotype was detected only a few times. J is TRBJ2-4 and V is TRBV5-1; tentatively, D is TRBD2 (6 bases). Germline CDR1 reads SGHRS; CDR2 reads YFSETQ. V was trimmed by 4 bases and J by 0 bases, leaving 14 bases between them. The CDR3 has 16 residues. The CDR3 spells CASSAGTDLAKNIQYF. CDR3 nucleotide sequence: TGCGCCAGCAGCGCCGGGACTGACCTAGCCAAAAACATTCAGTACTTC.

This clonotype came up many times. CDR3 in DNA: TGTGCCAGCAGTTTAGGGGACGAAGCTTTCTTT. Translated: CASSLGDEAFF. The chain combines TRBV28 with TRBJ1-1; weak D call: TRBD1 (5 bases). Germline V gene lookup returns CDR1 MDHEN and CDR2 SYDVKM. The CDR3 runs to 11 residues. V was pared by 2 bases and J by 8 bases, with 6 bases between.

This chain connects TRBV7-8 to TRBJ2-3, with D possibly TRBD1 on 6 matching bases. The CDR3 extends over 15 amino acids. The V gene's germline CDR1 is SGHVS and CDR2 FQNEAQ. V gave up 6 bases and J gave up 2 bases, with 15 bases separating them. The CDR3 nucleotides read TGTGCCAGCAGTAAACAGGGCGAGTACACAGATACGCAGTATTTT. This translates into CASSKQGEYTDTQYF.

This clonotype has only a few counts. V gene TRBV20-1 combines with J gene TRBJ2-2; either TRBD1 or TRBD2 may fit D (5 bases each). The CDR3 is 14 amino acids. The germline gives CDR1 DFQATT, CDR2 SNEGSKA (reference sequence). V shed 6 bases and J shed 0 bases, with 11 bases lying between them. CDR3 protein: CSASGSANTGELFF. For the CDR3, the DNA is TGCAGTGCCTCAGGGAGCGCGAACACCGGGGAGCTGTTTTTT.

This clonotype came up a few times. The chain is built from TRBV4-1 and TRBJ2-5; no clear D. The CDR3 sequence is 14 residues long. Germline V gene lookup returns CDR1 MGHRA and CDR2 YSYEKL. V lost 0 bases and J 2 bases, leaving 7 bases between the germline ends. The CDR3 DNA reads TGCGCCAGCAGCCAAGATAACAGACAAGAGACCCAGTACTTC. Translation gives CASSQDNRQETQYF.